This TCR beta chain emerged from a study of spatial heterogeneity in lung cancer. The time point was: sample taken at primary tumor resection. The donors comprised some 78 untreated early-stage non-small cell lung cancer patients. Unsorted whole RNA from tumor, nontumor lung or frozen PBMC underwent sequencing. TCRdb ran MiXCR on the 5' RACE reads and lists one entry per CDR3 protein. Here the sample spans 48,000 or so distinct CDR3 sequences, around 5.2% being singletons. Trimming took 3 bases from V and 0 from J; bases not matched to a gene: 6. Germline CDR1 DFQATT, CDR2 SNEGSKA (reference sequence). There are 15 residues in the CDR3.

The receptor was isolated from a male donor with early-stage non-small cell lung cancer. Sample: PBMCs, taken at surgery. The chain employs TRBV20-1 and TRBJ2-7, with 9 bases identical to TRBD1. DNA of the CDR3: TGCAGTGCTAGGAGGACAGGGGATTACTCCTACGAGCAGTACTTC. Protein sequence: CSARRTGDYSYEQYF.